These T cell receptor beta chains were read from a single sample in a study of cytomegalovirus exposure and HLA in healthy donors. The method was immunoSEQ multiplex PCR; TCRdb's version includes in-frame clones alone and lacks a portion of them. The sample holds about 140,000 clones, just under 85% seen once. The sequenced sample was PBMCs. All receptors come from a woman aged 25 to 39 in good health and CMV-seronegative. The CDR3 runs from the conserved cysteine through the conserved F or W. Each record gives: V gene, J gene, D gene, clone size, CDR3 protein, CDR3 DNA. D genes are given only for firm matches. Only some rows state a clone size, as once, few, many or a class for expanded clones.

V: TRBV11-2
J: TRBJ1-1
D: NA
size: NA
CDR3: CASSLFLNSVEAFF
DNA: TGTGCCAGCAGCTTATTTCTTAATTCCGTTGAAGCTTTCTTT

V: TRBV7-2
J: TRBJ2-7
D: NA
size: NA
CDR3: CASSLGGGPYEQYF
DNA: TGTGCCAGCAGCTTAGGAGGGGGACCCTACGAGCAGTACTTC

V: TRBV7-2
J: TRBJ1-5
D: NA
size: NA
CDR3: CASSLTASNQPQHF
DNA: TGTGCCAGCAGCTTGACAGCTAGCAATCAGCCCCAGCATTTT

V: TRBV5-1
J: TRBJ2-5
D: NA
size: NA
CDR3: CASSLGPQEETQYF
DNA: TGCGCCAGCAGCTTGGGGCCACAGGAAGAGACCCAGTACTTC

V: TRBV7-9
J: TRBJ2-7
D: TRBD1
size: NA
CDR3: CASSLVTGGVHEQYF
DNA: TGTGCCAGCAGCTTAGTGACAGGGGGGGTCCACGAGCAGTACTTC

V: TRBV21-1
J: TRBJ2-7
D: NA
size: NA
CDR3: CASSKESEALYEQYF
DNA: TGTGCCAGCAGCAAAGAGAGTGAGGCGCTATACGAGCAGTACTTC

V: TRBV18
J: TRBJ1-6
D: TRBD1
size: NA
CDR3: CASSRGQENNSPLHF
DNA: TGTGCCAGCTCACGGGGACAGGAGAACAATTCACCCCTCCACTTT

V: TRBV2
J: TRBJ1-2
D: TRBD1
size: NA
CDR3: CASSEGQGAGYGYTF
DNA: TGTGCCAGCAGCGAGGGACAGGGGGCAGGCTATGGCTACACCTTC

V: TRBV27
J: TRBJ2-7
D: NA
size: few
CDR3: CATKSGLAYEQYF
DNA: TGTGCCACCAAGTCAGGGTTGGCCTACGAGCAGTACTTC

V: TRBV9
J: TRBJ2-7
D: NA
size: NA
CDR3: CASSVVDSSSYEQYF
DNA: TGTGCCAGCAGCGTAGTTGACTCTAGCTCCTACGAGCAGTACTTC

V: TRBV7-6
J: TRBJ2-1
D: TRBD1
size: NA
CDR3: CASSLLDGTGLYNEQFF
DNA: TGTGCCAGCAGCTTACTAGACGGGACAGGGCTATACAATGAGCAGTTCTTC

V: TRBV7-9
J: TRBJ1-6
D: NA
size: NA
CDR3: CASSLSGDSPLHF
DNA: TGTGCCAGCAGCTTGTCAGGGGATTCACCCCTCCACTTT

V: TRBV19
J: TRBJ2-1
D: NA
size: NA
CDR3: CASSTISSEQFF
DNA: TGTGCCAGTTCGACTATCTCCAGTGAGCAGTTCTTC

V: TRBV5-1
J: TRBJ2-5
D: TRBD2
size: NA
CDR3: CASSLVGTSQETQYF
DNA: TGCGCCAGCAGCTTGGTCGGGACTAGCCAAGAGACCCAGTACTTC

V: TRBV5-4
J: TRBJ1-5
D: TRBD1
size: NA
CDR3: CATSFGDRADQPQHF
DNA: TGTGCCACCTCCTTCGGGGACAGGGCGGATCAGCCCCAGCATTTT

V: TRBV5-6
J: TRBJ2-3
D: NA
size: NA
CDR3: CASTRQGTDTQYF
DNA: TGTGCCAGCACTCGACAGGGCACAGATACGCAGTATTTT

V: TRBV29-1
J: TRBJ1-2
D: NA
size: NA
CDR3: CSVFADSYGYTF
DNA: TGCAGCGTGTTTGCAGACTCCTATGGCTACACCTTC